One sample yielded the 8 T cell receptor beta chains listed below, sequenced in a study of cytomegalovirus exposure and HLA in healthy donors. In the PCR, 60 Vbeta and 13 Jbeta primers were used. Method: immunoSEQ multiplex PCR; TCRdb's copy keeps in-frame clones and lacks some. The repertoire holds about 110,000 clones, with approximately 76% as singletons. The sample consisted of PBMCs. The receptor set was obtained from a man aged 40-50 years in good health and CMV-seronegative.

The V and J genes are TRBV19 and TRBJ1-6; the D is unclear. This CDR3 contains 16 residues. The V gene lost 1 base and the J gene lost 2 bases, with 9 bases spanning the gap. Germline assignment: CDR1 LNHDA and CDR2 SQIVND (reference sequence). CDR3 sequence reads: CASSIGQAAYNSPLHF. CDR3 in DNA: TGTGCCAGTAGTATAGGGCAGGCCGCCTATAATTCACCCCTCCACTTT.

The chain is built from TRBV6-5 and TRBJ1-2, with 10 bases aligning to TRBD1. V lost 6 bases and J lost 4; bases outside the gene matches: 8. CDR1 is MNHEY, CDR2 SVGAGI, per germline. The CDR3 extends over 15 amino acids. For the CDR3, the DNA is TGTGCCAGCAGACCCCGGACAGGGGGTCCCTATGGCTACACCTTC. It translates to CASRPRTGGPYGYTF.

The chain is built from TRBV29-1 and TRBJ2-7; 7 bases line up with TRBD2. The CDR3 has 15 residues. Trimming removed 3 bases from V and 2 bases from J; junction bases left unmatched: 10. In germline, CDR1 is SQVTM, CDR2 ANQGSEA. Here the CDR3 reads CSVEGDGGSTYEQYF. Written as DNA, the CDR3 is TGCAGCGTTGAGGGTGACGGGGGGTCCACCTACGAGCAGTACTTC.

The rearrangement links TRBV5-1 to TRBJ1-5, with D uncertain. This CDR3 has 15 amino acids. Trimming pared 0 bases from V and 0 bases from J, leaving 7 bases between. Per the germline V gene, CDR1 is SGHRS and CDR2 is YFSETQ. CDR3 DNA: TGCGCCAGCAGCTTGGACGGTTATAGCAATCAGCCCCAGCATTTT. Translating gives CASSLDGYSNQPQHF. The entire variable domain, with the rest obtained from reference TRBV5-1 and TRBJ1-5, is as follows: KAGVTQTPRYLIKTRGQQVTLSCSPISGHRSVSWYQQTPGQGLQFLFEYFSETQRNKGNFPGRFSGRQFSNSRSEMNVSTLELGDSALYLCASSLDGYSNQPQHFGDGTRLSIL.

The chain recombines TRBV12-5 with TRBJ2-1, with D possibly matching TRBD2 (6 bases). Germline assignment: CDR1 LGHNT and CDR2 FRNRAP. The CDR3 runs 13 residues. Trimming pared 5 bases from V and 6 bases from J, leaving 11 bases between. As DNA, the CDR3 is TGTGCTAGTGGTGCCCTCGGGGGCAATGAGCAGTTCTTC. Protein product: CASGALGGNEQFF.

The chain is built from TRBV7-2 and TRBJ2-3, with 8 nucleotides matching TRBD2. Germline V lookup: CDR1 SGHTA, CDR2 FQGNSA. The CDR3 has 16 amino acids. Trimming took 2 bases from V and 5 from J; bases not matched to a gene: 9. The CDR3: CASSLFAGGAGDTQYF. Here the CDR3 DNA reads TGTGCCAGCAGCTTATTTGCCGGGGGGGCAGGAGATACGCAGTATTTT. Combining the CDR3 with reference TRBV7-2 and TRBJ2-3 gives the whole variable domain GAGVSQSPSNKVTEKGKDVELRCDPISGHTALYWYRQSLGQGLEFLIYFQGNSAPDKSGLPSDRFSAERTGGSVSTLTIQRTQQEDSAVYLCASSLFAGGAGDTQYFGPGTRLTVL.

Concerning this clone itself: Other DNA sequences within the sample encode an identical CDR3. This CDR3 reads CASSPGTYNEQFF. The CDR3 DNA reads as TGTGCCAGCAGCCCAGGGACCTACAATGAGCAGTTCTTC. This rearrangement joins TRBV7-6 to TRBJ2-1; perhaps TRBD1 as D (5 bases). Trimming stripped 5 bases from V and 2 bases from J, with 7 bases between. CDR3 length equals 13 residues. CDR1 is SGHVS and CDR2 is FNYEAQ in the germline V gene.

This sequence joins TRBV5-1 and TRBJ2-5; 8 positions agree with TRBD2. Looked up from germline, CDR1 is SGHRS and CDR2 is YFSETQ. CDR3 length: 16 amino acids. The V and J ends lost 3 bases and 4 bases, in that order; junction bases with no gene match: 11. CDR3 DNA sequence: TGCGCCAGCAGCTCACATTACGGGGGGGCCAGAGAGACCCAGTACTTC. Protein: CASSSHYGGARETQYF.